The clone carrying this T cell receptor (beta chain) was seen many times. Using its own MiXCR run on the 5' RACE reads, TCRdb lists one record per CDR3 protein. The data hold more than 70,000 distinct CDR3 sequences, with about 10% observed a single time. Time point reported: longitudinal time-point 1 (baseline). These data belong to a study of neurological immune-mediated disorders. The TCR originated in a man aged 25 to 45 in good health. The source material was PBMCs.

CDR3 nucleotide sequence: TGTGCCAGCAGCTTAAGGGCGGGACAACTCTACGAGCAGTACTTC. Amino acids: CASSLRAGQLYEQYF. The J gene is TRBJ2-7, the V gene TRBV7-2, with D perhaps TRBD1 or TRBD2 (6 bases each). The CDR3 consists of 15 residues. In germline, CDR1 is SGHTA, CDR2 FQGNSA. V lost 2 bases and J 3 bases, leaving 14 bases between the germline ends.